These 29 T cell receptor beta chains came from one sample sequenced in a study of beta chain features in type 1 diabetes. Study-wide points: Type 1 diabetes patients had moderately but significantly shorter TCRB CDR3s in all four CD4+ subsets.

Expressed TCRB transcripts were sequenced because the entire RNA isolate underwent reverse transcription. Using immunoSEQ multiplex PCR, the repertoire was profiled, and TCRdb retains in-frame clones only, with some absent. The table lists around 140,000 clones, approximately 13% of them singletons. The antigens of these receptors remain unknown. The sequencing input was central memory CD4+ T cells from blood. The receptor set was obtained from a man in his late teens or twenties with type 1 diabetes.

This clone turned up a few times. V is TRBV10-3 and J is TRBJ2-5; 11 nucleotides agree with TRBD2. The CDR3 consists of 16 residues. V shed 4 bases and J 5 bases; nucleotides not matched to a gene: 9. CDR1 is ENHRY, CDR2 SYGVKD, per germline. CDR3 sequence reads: CAISAGLAGGRETQYF. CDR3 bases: TGTGCCATCAGTGCAGGACTAGCGGGCGGCCGGGAGACCCAGTACTTC.

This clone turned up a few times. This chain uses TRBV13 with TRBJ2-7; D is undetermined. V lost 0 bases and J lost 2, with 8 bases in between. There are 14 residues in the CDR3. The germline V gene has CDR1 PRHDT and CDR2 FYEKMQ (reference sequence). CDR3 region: CASSLGDGTYEQYF. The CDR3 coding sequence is TGTGCCAGCAGCTTAGGCGACGGAACCTACGAGCAGTACTTC.

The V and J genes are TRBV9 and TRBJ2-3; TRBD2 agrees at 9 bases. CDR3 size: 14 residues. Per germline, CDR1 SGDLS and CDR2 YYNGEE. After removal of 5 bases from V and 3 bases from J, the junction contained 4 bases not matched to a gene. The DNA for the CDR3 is TGTGCCAGCAGAGAGACTAGCGGAACAGATACGCAGTATTTT. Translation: CASRETSGTDTQYF.

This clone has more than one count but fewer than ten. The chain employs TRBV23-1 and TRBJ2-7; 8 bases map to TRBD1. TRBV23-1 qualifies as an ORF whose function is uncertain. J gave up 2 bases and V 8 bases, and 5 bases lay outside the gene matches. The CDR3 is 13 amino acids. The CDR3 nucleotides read TGCGCCAGCCACTCGGGACAGGCCTACGAGCAGTACTTC. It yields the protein CASHSGQAYEQYF.

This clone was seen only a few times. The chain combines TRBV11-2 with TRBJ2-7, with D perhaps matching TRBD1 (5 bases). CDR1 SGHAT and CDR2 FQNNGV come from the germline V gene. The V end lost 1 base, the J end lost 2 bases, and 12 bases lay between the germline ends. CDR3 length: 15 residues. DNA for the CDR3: TGTGCCAGCAGCTTAGGACCCACAGGACCCTACGAGCAGTACTTC. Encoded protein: CASSLGPTGPYEQYF.

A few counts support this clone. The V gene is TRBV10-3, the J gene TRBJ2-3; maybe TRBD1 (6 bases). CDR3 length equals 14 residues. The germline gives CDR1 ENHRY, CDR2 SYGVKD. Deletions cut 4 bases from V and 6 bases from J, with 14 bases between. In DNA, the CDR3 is TGTGCCATCAGTGCCCCGACAGGTCTGGATACGCAGTATTTT. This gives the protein CAISAPTGLDTQYF.

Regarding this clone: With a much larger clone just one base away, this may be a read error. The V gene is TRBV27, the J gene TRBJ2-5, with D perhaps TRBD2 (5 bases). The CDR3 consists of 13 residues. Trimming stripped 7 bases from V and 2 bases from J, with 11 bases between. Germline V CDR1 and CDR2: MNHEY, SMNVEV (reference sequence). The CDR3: CASTPWEQETQYF. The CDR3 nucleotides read TGTGCCAGCACGCCTTGGGAGCAAGAGACCCAGTACTTC.

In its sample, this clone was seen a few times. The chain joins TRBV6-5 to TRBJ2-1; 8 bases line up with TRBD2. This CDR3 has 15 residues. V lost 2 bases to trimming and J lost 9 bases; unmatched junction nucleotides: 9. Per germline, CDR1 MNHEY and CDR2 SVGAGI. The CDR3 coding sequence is TGTGCCAGCAGTTACGTGGGACCCGGGGGGGGTGAGCAGTTCTTC. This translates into CASSYVGPGGGEQFF.

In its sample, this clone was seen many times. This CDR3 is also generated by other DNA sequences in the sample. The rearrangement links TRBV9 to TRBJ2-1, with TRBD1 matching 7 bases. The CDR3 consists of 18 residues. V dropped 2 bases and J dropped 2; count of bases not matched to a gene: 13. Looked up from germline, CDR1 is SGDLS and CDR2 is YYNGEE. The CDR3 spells CASSVAPQDREAYNEQFF. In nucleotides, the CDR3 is TGTGCCAGCAGCGTCGCCCCCCAAGACAGGGAAGCCTACAATGAGCAGTTCTTC. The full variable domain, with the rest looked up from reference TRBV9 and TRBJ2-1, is DSGVTQTPKHLITATGQRVTLRCSPRSGDLSVYWYQQSLDQGLQFLIQYYNGEERAKGNILERFSAQQFPDLHSELNLSSLELGDSALYFCASSVAPQDREAYNEQFFGPGTRLTVL.

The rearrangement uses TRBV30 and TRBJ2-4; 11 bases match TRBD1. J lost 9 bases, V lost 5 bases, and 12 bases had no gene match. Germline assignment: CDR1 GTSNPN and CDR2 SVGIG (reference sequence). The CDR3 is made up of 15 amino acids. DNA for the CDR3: TGTGCCTGGGTTGGACAGGGGGCGTCTTCTGGCATTCAGTACTTC. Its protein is CAWVGQGASSGIQYF.

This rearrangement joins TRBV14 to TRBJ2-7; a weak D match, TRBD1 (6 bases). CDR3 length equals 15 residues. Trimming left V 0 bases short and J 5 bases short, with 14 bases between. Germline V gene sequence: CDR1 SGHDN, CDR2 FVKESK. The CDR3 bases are TGTGCCAGCAGCCAAGAACTACAGGGTGGGGACGAGCAGTACTTC. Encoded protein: CASSQELQGGDEQYF.

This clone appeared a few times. This CDR3 reads CASSAGQGSHNEQFF. The CDR3 nucleotides are TGTGCCAGCAGCGCGGGACAGGGGAGCCACAATGAGCAGTTCTTC. The chain recombines TRBV5-6 with TRBJ2-1; TRBD1 aligns across 10 bases. Trimming removed 4 bases from V and 5 bases from J; junction bases left unmatched: 6. The V gene's germline CDR1 is SGHDT and CDR2 YYEEEE. The CDR3 has 15 amino acids.

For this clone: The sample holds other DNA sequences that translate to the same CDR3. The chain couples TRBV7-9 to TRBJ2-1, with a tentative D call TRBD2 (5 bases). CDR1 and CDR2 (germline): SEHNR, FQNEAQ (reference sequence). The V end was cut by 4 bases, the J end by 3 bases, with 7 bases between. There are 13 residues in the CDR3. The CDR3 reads CASSSGNYNEQFF. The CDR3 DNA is TGTGCCAGCAGCTCGGGGAACTACAATGAGCAGTTCTTC.

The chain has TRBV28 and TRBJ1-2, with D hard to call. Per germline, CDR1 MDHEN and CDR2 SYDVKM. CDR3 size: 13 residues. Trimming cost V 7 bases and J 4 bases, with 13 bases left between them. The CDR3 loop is CASKTASLYGYTF. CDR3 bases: TGTGCCAGCAAAACAGCGAGCCTCTATGGCTACACCTTC.

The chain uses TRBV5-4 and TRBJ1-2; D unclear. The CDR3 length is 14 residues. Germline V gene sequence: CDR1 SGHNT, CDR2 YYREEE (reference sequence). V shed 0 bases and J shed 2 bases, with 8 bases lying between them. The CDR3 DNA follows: TGTGCCAGCAGCTTGGAAACAGTCAACTATGGCTACACCTTC. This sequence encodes CASSLETVNYGYTF.

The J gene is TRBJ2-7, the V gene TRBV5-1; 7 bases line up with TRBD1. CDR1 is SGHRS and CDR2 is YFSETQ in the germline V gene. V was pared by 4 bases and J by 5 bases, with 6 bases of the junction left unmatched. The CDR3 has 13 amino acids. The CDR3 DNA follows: TGCGCCAGCAGCCGACAGGGCGGCGACGAGCAGTACTTC. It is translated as CASSRQGGDEQYF.

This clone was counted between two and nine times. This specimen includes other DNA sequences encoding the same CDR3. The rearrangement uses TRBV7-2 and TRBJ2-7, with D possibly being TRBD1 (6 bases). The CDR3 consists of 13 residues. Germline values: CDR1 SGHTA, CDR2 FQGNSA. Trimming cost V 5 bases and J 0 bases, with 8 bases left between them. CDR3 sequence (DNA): TGTGCCAGCAGCGGGACATCCTCCTACGAGCAGTACTTC. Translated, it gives CASSGTSSYEQYF.

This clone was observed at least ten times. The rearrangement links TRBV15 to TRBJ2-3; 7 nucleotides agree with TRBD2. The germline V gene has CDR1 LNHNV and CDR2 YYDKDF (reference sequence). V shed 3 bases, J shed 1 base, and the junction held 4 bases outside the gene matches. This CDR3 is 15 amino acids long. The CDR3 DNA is TGTGCCACCAGCAGGGACCGGGGGGGCACAGATACGCAGTATTTT. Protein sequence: CATSRDRGGTDTQYF. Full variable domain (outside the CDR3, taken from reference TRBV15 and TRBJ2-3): DAMVIQNPRYQVTQFGKPVTLSCSQTLNHNVMYWYQQKSSQAPKLLFHYYDKDFNNEADTPDNFQSRRPNTSFCFLDIRSPGLGDTAMYLCATSRDRGGTDTQYFGPGTRLTVL.

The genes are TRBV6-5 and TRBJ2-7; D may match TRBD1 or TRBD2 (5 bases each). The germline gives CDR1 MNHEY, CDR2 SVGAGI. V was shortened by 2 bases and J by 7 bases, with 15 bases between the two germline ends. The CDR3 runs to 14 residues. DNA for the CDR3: TGTGCCAGCAGTTACGGTGGGGGTGCGAGGGAGCAGTACTTC. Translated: CASSYGGGAREQYF.

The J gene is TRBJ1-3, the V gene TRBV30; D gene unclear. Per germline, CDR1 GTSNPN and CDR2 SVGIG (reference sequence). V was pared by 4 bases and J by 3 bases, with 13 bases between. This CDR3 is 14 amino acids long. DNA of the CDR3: TGTGCCTGGAAACCCCTTAGTCTTGGAAACACCATATATTTT. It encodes CAWKPLSLGNTIYF.

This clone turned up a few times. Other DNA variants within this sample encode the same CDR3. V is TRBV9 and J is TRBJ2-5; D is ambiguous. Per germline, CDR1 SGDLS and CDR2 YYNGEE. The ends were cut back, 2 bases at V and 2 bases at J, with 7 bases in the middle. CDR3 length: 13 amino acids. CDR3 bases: TGTGCCAGCAGCGTTCAGCAGCAAGAGACCCAGTACTTC. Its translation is CASSVQQQETQYF.

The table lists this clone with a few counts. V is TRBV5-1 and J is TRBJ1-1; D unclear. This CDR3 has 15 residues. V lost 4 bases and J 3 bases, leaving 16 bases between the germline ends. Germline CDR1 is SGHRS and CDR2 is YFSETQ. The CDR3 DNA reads TGCGCCAGCAGCCTCCACAATATGAGGGACACTGAAGCTTTCTTT. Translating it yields CASSLHNMRDTEAFF.

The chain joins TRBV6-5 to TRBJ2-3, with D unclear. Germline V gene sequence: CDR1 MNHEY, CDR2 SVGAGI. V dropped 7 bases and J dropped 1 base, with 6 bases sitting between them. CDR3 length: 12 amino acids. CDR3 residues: CASIGGTDTQYF. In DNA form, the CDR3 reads TGTGCCAGCATCGGCGGCACAGATACGCAGTATTTT.

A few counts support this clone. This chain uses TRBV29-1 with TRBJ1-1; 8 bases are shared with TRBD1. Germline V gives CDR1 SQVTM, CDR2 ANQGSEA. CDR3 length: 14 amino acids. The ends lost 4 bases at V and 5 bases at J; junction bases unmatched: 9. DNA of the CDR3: TGCAGCGTTGCCGTCGGACAGGGCGGGACTGAAGCTTTCTTT. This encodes CSVAVGQGGTEAFF.

The CDR3 sequence is CASTSGTGDGGANVLTF. As DNA, the CDR3 is TGTGCCAGCACCTCCGGGACAGGGGATGGTGGGGCCAACGTCCTGACTTTC. The V gene is TRBV5-4, the J gene TRBJ2-6, with 10 bases lining up with TRBD1. Germline V gene lookup returns CDR1 SGHNT and CDR2 YYREEE (reference sequence). The CDR3 totals 17 residues. The V and J ends lost 6 bases and 3 bases, in that order; junction bases with no gene match: 9.

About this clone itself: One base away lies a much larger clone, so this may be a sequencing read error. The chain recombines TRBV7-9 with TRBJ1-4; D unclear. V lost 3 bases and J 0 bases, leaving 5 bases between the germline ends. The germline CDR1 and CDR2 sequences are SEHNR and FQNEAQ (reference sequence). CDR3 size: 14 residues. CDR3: CASSFTATNEKLFF. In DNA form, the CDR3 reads TGTGCCAGCAGCTTCACAGCAACTAATGAAAAACTGTTTTTT.

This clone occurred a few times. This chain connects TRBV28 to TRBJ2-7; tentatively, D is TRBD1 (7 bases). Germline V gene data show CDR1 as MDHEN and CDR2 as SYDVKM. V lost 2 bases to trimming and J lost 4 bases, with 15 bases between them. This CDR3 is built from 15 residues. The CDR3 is CASSLVEGARYEQYF. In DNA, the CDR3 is TGTGCCAGCAGTTTAGTGGAGGGGGCAAGGTACGAGCAGTACTTC.

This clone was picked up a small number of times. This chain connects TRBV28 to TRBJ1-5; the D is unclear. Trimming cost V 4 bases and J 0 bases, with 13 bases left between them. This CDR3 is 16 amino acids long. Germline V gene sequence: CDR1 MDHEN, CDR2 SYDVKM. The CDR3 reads CASSSTQKYSNQPQHF. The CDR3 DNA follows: TGTGCCAGCAGTTCAACACAGAAATATAGCAATCAGCCCCAGCATTTT.

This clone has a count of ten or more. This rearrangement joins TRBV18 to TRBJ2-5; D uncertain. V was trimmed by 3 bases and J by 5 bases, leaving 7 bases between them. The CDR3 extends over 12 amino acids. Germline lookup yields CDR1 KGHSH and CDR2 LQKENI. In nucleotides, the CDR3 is TGTGCCAGCTCACCGTCTGTGGAGACCCAGTACTTC. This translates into CASSPSVETQYF.